The rows below give T cell receptor beta chains drawn from one sample of a study of regulatory T cells in long-lasting Graves disease. TCRdb passed the multiplex PCR reads through MiXCR, listing each CDR3 protein once. The data contain 450,000 or so distinct CDR3 sequences, around 20% of them singletons. The sequenced sample was peripheral blood mononuclear cells (PBMCs), obtained when the disease was refractory, from a patient treated with antithyroid drugs. These receptors came from a female donor with Graves disease. Both conserved end residues are part of each CDR3. D genes are given only for firm matches. Size is stated for part of the rows, as once, few or many counts, or as a class when the clone is expanded.

clone_size: .; d_call: TRBD1; v_call: TRBV28; j_call: TRBJ1-4; cdr3_nt: TGTGCCAGCAGGCGTGGACAGGGTGGAGAAAAACTGTTTTTT; cdr3_aa: CASRRGQGGEKLFF
clone_size: few; d_call: .; v_call: TRBV11-2; j_call: TRBJ1-5; cdr3_nt: TGTGCCAGCAGCTTAGATGTAGCAGGGGTGCAGCCCCAGCATTTT; cdr3_aa: CASSLDVAGVQPQHF
clone_size: few; d_call: .; v_call: TRBV30; j_call: TRBJ2-7; cdr3_nt: TGTGCCTGGATGGGGGGACCGTCCTACGAGCAGTACTTC; cdr3_aa: CAWMGGPSYEQYF
clone_size: .; d_call: .; v_call: TRBV14; j_call: TRBJ1-1; cdr3_nt: TGTGCCAGCAGCCAAGGGCATGTGAACACTGAAGCTTTCTTT; cdr3_aa: CASSQGHVNTEAFF
clone_size: .; d_call: .; v_call: TRBV24-1; j_call: TRBJ1-1; cdr3_nt: TGTGCCACCAGAGGGACGGCGAACACTGAAGCTTTCTTT; cdr3_aa: CATRGTANTEAFF
clone_size: many; d_call: .; v_call: TRBV7-2; j_call: TRBJ2-4; cdr3_nt: TGTGCCAGCAGCCCCCGCGAAGGCAAAAACATTCAGTACTTC; cdr3_aa: CASSPREGKNIQYF
clone_size: .; d_call: .; v_call: TRBV19; j_call: TRBJ2-6; cdr3_nt: TGTGCCAGTAGTATAGCACAGGGTACCAACGTCCTGACTTTC; cdr3_aa: CASSIAQGTNVLTF
clone_size: few; d_call: .; v_call: TRBV29-1; j_call: TRBJ2-7; cdr3_nt: TGCAGCGTTGAAGATAGAGCCAGCGGATACGAGCAGTACTTC; cdr3_aa: CSVEDRASGYEQYF
clone_size: few; d_call: TRBD2; v_call: TRBV7-6; j_call: TRBJ2-2; cdr3_nt: TGTGCCAGCAGCCTCAGGGCTAGCGGGATAGTCACCGGGGAGCTGTTTTTT; cdr3_aa: CASSLRASGIVTGELFF
clone_size: many; d_call: TRBD1; v_call: TRBV28; j_call: TRBJ2-7; cdr3_nt: TGTGCCAGCAGTCCTCAGACAGGGAGCCCAAGCGAGCAGTACTTC; cdr3_aa: CASSPQTGSPSEQYF
clone_size: many; d_call: .; v_call: TRBV28; j_call: TRBJ1-1; cdr3_nt: TGTGCCAGCAGTATCAGGGGATACAGCACTGAAGCTTTCTTT; cdr3_aa: CASSIRGYSTEAFF
clone_size: few; d_call: .; v_call: TRBV6-1; j_call: TRBJ2-5; cdr3_nt: TGTGCCAGCAGACCGGGACACCCACAAGAGACCCAGTACTTC; cdr3_aa: CASRPGHPQETQYF
clone_size: .; d_call: .; v_call: TRBV9; j_call: TRBJ2-7; cdr3_nt: TGTGCCAGCAGCCAAACAGAGGGCAGCTACGAGCAGTACTTC; cdr3_aa: CASSQTEGSYEQYF
clone_size: many; d_call: TRBD1; v_call: TRBV20-1; j_call: TRBJ1-2; cdr3_nt: TGCAGTGCTAGAGACGACAGGGACTATGGCTACACCTTC; cdr3_aa: CSARDDRDYGYTF
clone_size: .; d_call: .; v_call: TRBV13; j_call: TRBJ2-7; cdr3_nt: TGTGCCAGCAGAATTGGGGGGGGCAACTCCTACGAGCAGTACTTC; cdr3_aa: CASRIGGGNSYEQYF
clone_size: few; d_call: .; v_call: TRBV19; j_call: TRBJ1-1; cdr3_nt: TGTGCCAGTAGTTTCGACGGTAGAAACATGAACACTGAAGCTTTCTTT; cdr3_aa: CASSFDGRNMNTEAFF
clone_size: many; d_call: .; v_call: TRBV6-1; j_call: TRBJ2-7; cdr3_nt: TGTGCCAGCAGCTGGACAGACAACGCCTACGAGCAGTACTTC; cdr3_aa: CASSWTDNAYEQYF
clone_size: .; d_call: .; v_call: TRBV5-1; j_call: TRBJ1-1; cdr3_nt: TGCGCCAGCACCCCAGAACCGGGGATAGCTGAAGCTTTCTTT; cdr3_aa: CASTPEPGIAEAFF
clone_size: many; d_call: TRBD1; v_call: TRBV28; j_call: TRBJ1-1; cdr3_nt: TGTGCCAGCAGTTTGAAGATGACAGGGGGAGGGGTAGCTTTCTTT; cdr3_aa: CASSLKMTGGGVAFF
clone_size: .; d_call: TRBD2; v_call: TRBV7-2; j_call: TRBJ2-1; cdr3_nt: TGTGCCAGCAGCTTAGGGGGAGCCGGGACTAGCGGGAGGAGGACCTACAATGAGCAGTTCTTC; cdr3_aa: CASSLGGAGTSGRRTYNEQFF
clone_size: many; d_call: .; v_call: TRBV15; j_call: TRBJ1-2; cdr3_nt: TGTGCCACCAGCAGAGACACTCCCTGGCTCACCTTC; cdr3_aa: CATSRDTPWLTF
clone_size: many; d_call: TRBD1; v_call: TRBV6-1; j_call: TRBJ1-5; cdr3_nt: TGTGCCAGCGGCTGGGACAGGATGAGCAATCAGCCCCAGCATTTT; cdr3_aa: CASGWDRMSNQPQHF
clone_size: .; d_call: .; v_call: TRBV6-9; j_call: TRBJ1-1; cdr3_nt: TGTGCCAGCAGTTACCAAAGAGTTGGAGGTAATTCGAACACTGAAGCTTTCTTT; cdr3_aa: CASSYQRVGGNSNTEAFF
clone_size: .; d_call: TRBD2; v_call: TRBV20-1; j_call: TRBJ2-7; cdr3_nt: TGCAGTGCTAGAGATCTCTTTGGCGGGAGTCTCTACGAGCAGTACTTC; cdr3_aa: CSARDLFGGSLYEQYF
clone_size: .; d_call: TRBD1; v_call: TRBV29-1; j_call: TRBJ1-2; cdr3_nt: TGCAGCGTGGACCGGGACAGGGAAGGTGGCTACACCTTC; cdr3_aa: CSVDRDREGGYTF
clone_size: .; d_call: TRBD1; v_call: TRBV3-1; j_call: TRBJ1-2; cdr3_nt: TGTGCCAGCAGCCCGGGGGGACAGAAGTCTATTGGCTACACCTTC; cdr3_aa: CASSPGGQKSIGYTF
clone_size: few; d_call: .; v_call: TRBV27; j_call: TRBJ2-7; cdr3_nt: TGTGCCAGCAGAACCTGGGGATCTTCCTACGAGCAGTACTTC; cdr3_aa: CASRTWGSSYEQYF